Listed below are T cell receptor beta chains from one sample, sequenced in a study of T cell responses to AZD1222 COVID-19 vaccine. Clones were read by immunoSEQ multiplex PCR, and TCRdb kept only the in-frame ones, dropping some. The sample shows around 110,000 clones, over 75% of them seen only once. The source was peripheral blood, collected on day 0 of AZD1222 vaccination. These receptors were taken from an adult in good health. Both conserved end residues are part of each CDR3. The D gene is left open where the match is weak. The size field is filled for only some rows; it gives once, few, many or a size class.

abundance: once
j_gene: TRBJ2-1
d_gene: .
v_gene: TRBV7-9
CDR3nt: TGTGCCAGCAGCTTGATGCCCCAGCAGTTCTTC
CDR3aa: CASSLMPQQFF

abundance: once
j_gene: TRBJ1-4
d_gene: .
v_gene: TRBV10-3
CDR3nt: TGTGCCATCAGTGGCGGCACGGGCAAGGGATTTGAAAAACTGTTTTTT
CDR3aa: CAISGGTGKGFEKLFF

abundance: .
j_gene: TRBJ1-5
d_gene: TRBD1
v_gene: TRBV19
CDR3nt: TGTGCCAGTAGCTCCCGGGACAGAGTAAATCAGCCCCAGCATTTT
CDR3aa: CASSSRDRVNQPQHF

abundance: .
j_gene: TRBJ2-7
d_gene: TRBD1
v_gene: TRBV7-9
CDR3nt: TGTGCCAGCAGCGGCGACAGGGCCTACGAGCAGTACTTC
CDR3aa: CASSGDRAYEQYF

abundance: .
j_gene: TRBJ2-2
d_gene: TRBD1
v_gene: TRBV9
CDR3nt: TGTGCCAGCAGCGTCCCGGCGGGGGACAGGGGAAACACCGGGGAGCTGTTTTTT
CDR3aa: CASSVPAGDRGNTGELFF

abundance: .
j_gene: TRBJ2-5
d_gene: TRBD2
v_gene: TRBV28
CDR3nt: TGTGCCAGCAGTTTCCCCAAAGCGGGAGGAAAAGAGACCCAGTACTTC
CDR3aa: CASSFPKAGGKETQYF

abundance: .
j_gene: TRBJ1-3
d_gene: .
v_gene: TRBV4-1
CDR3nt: TGCGCCAGCAGCCAAGATCCGGGTAGGGGACAAGTTACTGTCATATATTTT
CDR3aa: CASSQDPGRGQVTVIYF

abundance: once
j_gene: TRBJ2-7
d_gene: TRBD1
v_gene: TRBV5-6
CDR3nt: TGTGCCAGCAGCTTGGTCGGCAGGGGGCACTACGAGCAGTACTTC
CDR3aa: CASSLVGRGHYEQYF

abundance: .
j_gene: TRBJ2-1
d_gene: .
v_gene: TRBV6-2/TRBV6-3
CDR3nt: TGTGCCAGCAGTTACGGGGCGGAACTTCTACAGGGCTACAATGAGCAGTTCTTC
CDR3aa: CASSYGAELLQGYNEQFF

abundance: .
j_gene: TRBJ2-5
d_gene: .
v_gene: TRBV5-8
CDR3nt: TGTGCCAGCAGCGGCCCTAGCCAAGCGACCCAGTACTTC
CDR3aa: CASSGPSQATQYF

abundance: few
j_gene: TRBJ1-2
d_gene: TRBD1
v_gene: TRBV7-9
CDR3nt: TGTGCCAGCAGCTTAGGCGGACAGGGGGCTAACTATGGCTACACCTTC
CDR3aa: CASSLGGQGANYGYTF

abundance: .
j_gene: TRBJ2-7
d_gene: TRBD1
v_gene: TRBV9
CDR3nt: TGTGCCAGCAGCCATTCAACAGGGGAAGCCTACGAGCAGTACTTC
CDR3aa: CASSHSTGEAYEQYF

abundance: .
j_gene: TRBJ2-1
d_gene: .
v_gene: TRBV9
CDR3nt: TGTGCCAGCAGCGTACTCCAGGGGCCATCCAATGAGCAGTTCTTC
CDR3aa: CASSVLQGPSNEQFF

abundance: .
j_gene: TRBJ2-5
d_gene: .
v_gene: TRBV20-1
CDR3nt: TGCAGTGCTAGAGGGATGGAGACCCAGTACTTC
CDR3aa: CSARGMETQYF

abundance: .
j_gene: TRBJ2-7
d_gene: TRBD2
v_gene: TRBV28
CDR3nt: TGTGCCAGCATTAGGCGGGGGATAGGCTTCTACGAGCAGTACTTC
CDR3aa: CASIRRGIGFYEQYF

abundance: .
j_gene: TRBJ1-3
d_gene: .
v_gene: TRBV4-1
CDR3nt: TGCGCCAGCAGCCAAGAGGTAGTCCAGGACTCTGGAAACACCATATATTTT
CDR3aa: CASSQEVVQDSGNTIYF

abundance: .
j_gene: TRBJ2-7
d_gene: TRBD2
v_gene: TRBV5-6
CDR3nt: TGTGCCAGCCAGAGACTAGCGGAATCCTACGAGCAGTACTTC
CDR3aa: CASQRLAESYEQYF

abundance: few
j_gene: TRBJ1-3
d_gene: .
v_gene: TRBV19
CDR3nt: TGTGCCAGTAGTACCATGGACAGCTATTCTGGAAACACCATATATTTT
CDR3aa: CASSTMDSYSGNTIYF

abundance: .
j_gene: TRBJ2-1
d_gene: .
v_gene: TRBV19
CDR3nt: TGTGCCAGTAGTATAAGGCAGGGTAGCGATGAGCAGTTCTTC
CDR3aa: CASSIRQGSDEQFF

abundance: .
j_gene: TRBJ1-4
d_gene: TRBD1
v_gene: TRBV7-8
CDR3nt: TGTGCCAGCAGCGCCCGGACAGGGTCCGTCTCGTTTTTT
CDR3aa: CASSARTGSVSFF

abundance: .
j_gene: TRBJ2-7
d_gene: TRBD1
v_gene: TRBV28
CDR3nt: TGTGCCAGCAGGAAGGACAGGGGCAACGAGCAGTACTTC
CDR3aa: CASRKDRGNEQYF

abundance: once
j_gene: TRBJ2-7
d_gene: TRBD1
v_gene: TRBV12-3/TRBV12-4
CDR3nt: TGTGCCAGCACGACAGGGGGCTACGAGCAGTACTTC
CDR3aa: CASTTGGYEQYF

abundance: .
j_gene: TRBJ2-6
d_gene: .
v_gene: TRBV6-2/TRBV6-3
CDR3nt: TGTGCCAGCAGTTACTTCCCGGGGGCGCCGCTACCTCTGGGGGCCAACGTCCTGACTTTC
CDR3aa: CASSYFPGAPLPLGANVLTF

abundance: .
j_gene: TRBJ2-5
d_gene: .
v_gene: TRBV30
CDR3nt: TGTGCCTGGAGTCCCGCCGGGGGATCGACCCAGTACTTC
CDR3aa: CAWSPAGGSTQYF

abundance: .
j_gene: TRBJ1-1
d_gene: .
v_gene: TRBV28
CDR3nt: TGTGCCAGCAGTCCCCAACAGGGTGTCGCTGAAGCTTTCTTT
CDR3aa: CASSPQQGVAEAFF

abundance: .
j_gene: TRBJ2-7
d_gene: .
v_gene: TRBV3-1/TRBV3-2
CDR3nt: TGTGCCAGCAGCCAACCCCTACGGGGTAGGTACGAGCAGTACTTC
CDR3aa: CASSQPLRGRYEQYF

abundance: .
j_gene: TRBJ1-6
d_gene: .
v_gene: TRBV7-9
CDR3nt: TGTGCCAGCAGTCGGGGGTCAGGGGACTCAGCACCCCTCCACTTT
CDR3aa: CASSRGSGDSAPLHF

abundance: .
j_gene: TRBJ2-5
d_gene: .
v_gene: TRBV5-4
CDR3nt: TGTGCCAGCAGCTTGGAGACAGGGAGGCCCAAAGAGACCCAGTACTTC
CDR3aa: CASSLETGRPKETQYF

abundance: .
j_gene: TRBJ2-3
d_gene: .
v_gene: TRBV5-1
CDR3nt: TGCGCCAGCCGACGGGACGCCACAGATACGCAGTATTTT
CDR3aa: CASRRDATDTQYF

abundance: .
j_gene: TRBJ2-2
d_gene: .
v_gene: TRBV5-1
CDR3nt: TGCGCCAGCAGCTTGGGGCTAGTGGGGCCCGGGGAGCTGTTTTTT
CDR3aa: CASSLGLVGPGELFF

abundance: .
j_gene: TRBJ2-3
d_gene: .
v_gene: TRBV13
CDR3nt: TGTGCCAGCAGCCGGGCTCTGACAGATACGCAGTATTTT
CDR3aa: CASSRALTDTQYF

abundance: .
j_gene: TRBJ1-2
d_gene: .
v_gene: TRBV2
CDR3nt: TGTGCCAGCAGTCGAAGGGCGGATAACTATGGCTACACCTTC
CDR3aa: CASSRRADNYGYTF

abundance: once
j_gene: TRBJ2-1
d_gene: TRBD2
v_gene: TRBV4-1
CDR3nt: TGCGCCAGCAGCCTCGGAAGCGGGAGTTCCTACAATGAGCAGTTCTTC
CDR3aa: CASSLGSGSSYNEQFF

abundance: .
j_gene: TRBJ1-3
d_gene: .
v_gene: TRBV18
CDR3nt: TGTGCCAGCTCACCATCCCAGAGCTCTGGAAACACCATATATTTT
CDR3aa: CASSPSQSSGNTIYF

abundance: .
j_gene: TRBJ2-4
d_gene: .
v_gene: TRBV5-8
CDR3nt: TGTGCCAGCAGCCCAGGGGTTCTAGCCAAAAACATTCAGTACTTC
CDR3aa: CASSPGVLAKNIQYF

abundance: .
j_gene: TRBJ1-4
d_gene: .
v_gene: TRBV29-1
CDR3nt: TGCAGCGTTGAGAGAGACAGCGGGGGGCATGAAAAACTGTTTTTT
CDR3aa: CSVERDSGGHEKLFF

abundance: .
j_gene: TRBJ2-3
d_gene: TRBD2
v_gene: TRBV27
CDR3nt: TGTGCCAGCAGTTATAGCGGGGGGCGCGAGGTTGAGTATTTT
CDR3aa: CASSYSGGREVEYF

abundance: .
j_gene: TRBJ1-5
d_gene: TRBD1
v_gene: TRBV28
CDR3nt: TGTGCCAGCAGTTTACCCGGGACAGCCCTAAGGGGGCCCCAGCATTTT
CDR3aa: CASSLPGTALRGPQHF

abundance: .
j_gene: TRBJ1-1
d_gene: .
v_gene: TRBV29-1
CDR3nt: TGCAGTCACGGCGCAGGGGAGCCGGGTGAAGCTTTCTTT
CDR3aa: CSHGAGEPGEAFF

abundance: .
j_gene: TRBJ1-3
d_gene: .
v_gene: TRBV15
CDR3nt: TGTGCCACCAGCAGAGGGACAGCAACCTCTGGAAACACCATATATTTT
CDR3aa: CATSRGTATSGNTIYF

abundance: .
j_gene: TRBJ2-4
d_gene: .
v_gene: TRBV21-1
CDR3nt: TGTGCCAGCAGCAAAAGGGTTCTAGCCAAAAACATTCAGTACTTC
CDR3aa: CASSKRVLAKNIQYF

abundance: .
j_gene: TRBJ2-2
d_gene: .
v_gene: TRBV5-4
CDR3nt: TGTGCCAGCACCCCCGGAGGGGTGGGCACCGGGGAGCTGTTTTTT
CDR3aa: CASTPGGVGTGELFF

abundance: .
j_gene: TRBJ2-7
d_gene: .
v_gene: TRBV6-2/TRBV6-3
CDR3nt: TGTGCCAGCAGTTACGCGAGAGGGGGCATAGCGGGACGATCCTACGAGCAGTACTTC
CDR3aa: CASSYARGGIAGRSYEQYF

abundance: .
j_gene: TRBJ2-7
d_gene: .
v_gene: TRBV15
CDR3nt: TGTGCCACCAGCAGAGATCGCGAGGGATCCTACGAGCAGTACTTC
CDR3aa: CATSRDREGSYEQYF

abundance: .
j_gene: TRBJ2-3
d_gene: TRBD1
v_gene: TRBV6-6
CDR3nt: TGTGCCAGCAGGGAGACAGGGGTTAGCACAGATACGCAGTATTTT
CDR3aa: CASRETGVSTDTQYF

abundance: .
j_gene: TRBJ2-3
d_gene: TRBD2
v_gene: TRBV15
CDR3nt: TGTGCCACCAGCAGAGATATGAGGGCTAGCGGGAGCACAGATACGCAGTATTTT
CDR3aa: CATSRDMRASGSTDTQYF

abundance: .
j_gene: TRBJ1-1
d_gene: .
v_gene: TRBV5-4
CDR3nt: TGTGCCAGCAGCGCCGGGGTGAACACTGAAGCTTTCTTT
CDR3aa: CASSAGVNTEAFF

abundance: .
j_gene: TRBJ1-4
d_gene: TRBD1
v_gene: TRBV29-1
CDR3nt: TGCAGCGCTGTCAGGGGGCCTAATGAAAAACTGTTTTTT
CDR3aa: CSAVRGPNEKLFF

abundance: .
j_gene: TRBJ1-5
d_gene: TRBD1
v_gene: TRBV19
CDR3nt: TGTGCCAGTACTACCGCGGGACAGGGGTATCAGCCCCAGCATTTT
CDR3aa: CASTTAGQGYQPQHF

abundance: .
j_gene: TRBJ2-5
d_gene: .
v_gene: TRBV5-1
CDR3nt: TGCGCCAGCAGCTTGTCGTCGGAGACCCAGTACTTC
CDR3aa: CASSLSSETQYF

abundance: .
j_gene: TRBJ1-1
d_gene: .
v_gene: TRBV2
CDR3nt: TGTGCCAGCAGTGAAGCGCTTGGCCAAAGCCCTTTCTTT
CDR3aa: CASSEALGQSPFF

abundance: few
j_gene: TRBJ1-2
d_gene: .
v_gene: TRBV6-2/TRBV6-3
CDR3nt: TGTGCCAGCAGTCAACAGGGAAGGACTAACTATGGCTACACCTTC
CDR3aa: CASSQQGRTNYGYTF

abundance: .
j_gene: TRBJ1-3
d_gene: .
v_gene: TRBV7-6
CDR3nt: TGTGCCAGCAGCTTGGCCCCTCCTACAGGCCTCTCTGGAAACACCATATATTTT
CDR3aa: CASSLAPPTGLSGNTIYF

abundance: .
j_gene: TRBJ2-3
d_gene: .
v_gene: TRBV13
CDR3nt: TGTGCCAGCAGCGGTCCCGCCGACCTAGCGAGCACAGATACGCAGTATTTT
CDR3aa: CASSGPADLASTDTQYF

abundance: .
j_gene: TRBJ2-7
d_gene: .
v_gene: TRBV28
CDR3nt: TGTGCCAGCAGTTTAACAGGGTCTCCCGCCTACGAGCAGTACTTC
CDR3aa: CASSLTGSPAYEQYF

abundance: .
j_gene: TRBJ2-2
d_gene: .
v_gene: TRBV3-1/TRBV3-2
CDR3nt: TGTGCCAGCAGCCATAATGTCCTGGACGGGGAGCTGTTTTTT
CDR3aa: CASSHNVLDGELFF

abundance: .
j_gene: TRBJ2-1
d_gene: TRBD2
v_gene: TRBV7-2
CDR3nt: TGTGCCAGCAACACCGGGACTAGCGGGGGGGCCCTCGACAATGAGCAGTTCTTC
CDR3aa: CASNTGTSGGALDNEQFF

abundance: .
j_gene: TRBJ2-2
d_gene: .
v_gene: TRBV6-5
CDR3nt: TGTGCCAGCAGTTCCTCTACCGGGGAGCTGTTTTTT
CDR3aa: CASSSSTGELFF

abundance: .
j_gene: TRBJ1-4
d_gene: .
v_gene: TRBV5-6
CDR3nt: TGTGCCAGCAGCTCTCGACAGGCCGTTGAAAAACTGTTTTTT
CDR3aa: CASSSRQAVEKLFF